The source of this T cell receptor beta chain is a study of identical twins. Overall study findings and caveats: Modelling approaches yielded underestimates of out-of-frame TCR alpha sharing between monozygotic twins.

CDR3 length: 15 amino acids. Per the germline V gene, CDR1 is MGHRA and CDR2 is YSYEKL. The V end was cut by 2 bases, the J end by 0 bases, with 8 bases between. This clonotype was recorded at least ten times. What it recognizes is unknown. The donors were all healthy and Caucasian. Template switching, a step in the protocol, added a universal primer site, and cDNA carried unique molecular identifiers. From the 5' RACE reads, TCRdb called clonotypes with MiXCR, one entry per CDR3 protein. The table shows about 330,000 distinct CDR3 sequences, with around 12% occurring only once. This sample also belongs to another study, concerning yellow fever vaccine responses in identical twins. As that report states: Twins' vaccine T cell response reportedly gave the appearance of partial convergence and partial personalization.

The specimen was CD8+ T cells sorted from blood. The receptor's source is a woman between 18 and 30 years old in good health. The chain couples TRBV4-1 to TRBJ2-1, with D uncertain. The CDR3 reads CASSQLESSYNEQFF. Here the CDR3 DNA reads TGCGCCAGCAGCCAATTGGAAAGCTCCTACAATGAGCAGTTCTTC.